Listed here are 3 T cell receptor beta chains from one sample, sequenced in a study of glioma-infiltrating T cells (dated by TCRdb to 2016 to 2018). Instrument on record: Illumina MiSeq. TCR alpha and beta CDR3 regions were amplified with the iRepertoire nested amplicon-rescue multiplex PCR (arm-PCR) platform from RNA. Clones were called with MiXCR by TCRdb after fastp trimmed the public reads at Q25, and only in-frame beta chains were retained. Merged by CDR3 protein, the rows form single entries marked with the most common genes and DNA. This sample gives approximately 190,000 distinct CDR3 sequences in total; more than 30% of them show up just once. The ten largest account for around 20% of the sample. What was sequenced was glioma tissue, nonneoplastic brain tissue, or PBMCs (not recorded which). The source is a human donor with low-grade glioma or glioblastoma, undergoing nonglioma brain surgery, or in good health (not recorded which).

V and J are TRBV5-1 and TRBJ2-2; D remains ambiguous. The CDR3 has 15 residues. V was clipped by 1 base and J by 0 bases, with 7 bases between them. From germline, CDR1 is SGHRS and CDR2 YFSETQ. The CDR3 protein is CASSLQRPNTGELFF. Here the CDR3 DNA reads TGCGCCAGCAGCTTGCAGAGACCGAACACCGGGGAGCTGTTTTTT.

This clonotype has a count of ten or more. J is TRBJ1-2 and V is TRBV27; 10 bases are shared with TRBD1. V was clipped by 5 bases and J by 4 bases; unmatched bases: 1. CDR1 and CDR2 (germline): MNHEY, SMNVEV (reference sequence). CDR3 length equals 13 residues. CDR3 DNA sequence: TGTGCCAGCAGTGGGACAGGGGCCTATGGCTACACCTTC. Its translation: CASSGTGAYGYTF.

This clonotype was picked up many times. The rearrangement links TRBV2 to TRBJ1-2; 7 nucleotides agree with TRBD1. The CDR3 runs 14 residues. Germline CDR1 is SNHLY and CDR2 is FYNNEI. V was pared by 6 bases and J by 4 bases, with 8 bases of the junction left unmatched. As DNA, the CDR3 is TGTGCCAGCAGCGGGACAGCAATCAGCTATGGCTACACCTTC. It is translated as CASSGTAISYGYTF.